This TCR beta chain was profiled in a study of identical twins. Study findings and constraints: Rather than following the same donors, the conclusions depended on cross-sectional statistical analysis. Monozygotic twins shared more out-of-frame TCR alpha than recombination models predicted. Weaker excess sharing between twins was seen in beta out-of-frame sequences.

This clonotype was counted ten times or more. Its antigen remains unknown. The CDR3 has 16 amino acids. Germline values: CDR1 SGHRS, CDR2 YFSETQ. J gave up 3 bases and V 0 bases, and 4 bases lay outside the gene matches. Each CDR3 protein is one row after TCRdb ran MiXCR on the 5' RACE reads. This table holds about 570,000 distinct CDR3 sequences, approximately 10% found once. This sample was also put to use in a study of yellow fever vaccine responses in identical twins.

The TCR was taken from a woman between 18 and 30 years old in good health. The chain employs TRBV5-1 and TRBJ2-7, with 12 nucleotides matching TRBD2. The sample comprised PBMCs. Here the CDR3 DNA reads TGCGCCAGCAGCTTGGCCGGACTAGCGGGGAACTACGAGCAGTACTTC. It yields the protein CASSLAGLAGNYEQYF. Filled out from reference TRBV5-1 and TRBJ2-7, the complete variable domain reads KAGVTQTPRYLIKTRGQQVTLSCSPISGHRSVSWYQQTPGQGLQFLFEYFSETQRNKGNFPGRFSGRQFSNSRSEMNVSTLELGDSALYLCASSLAGLAGNYEQYFGPGTRLTVT.